This entry is about one T cell receptor (beta chain). This sample was included in a study of OX40 agonist ivuxolimab in advanced cancers. Trimming stripped 3 bases from V and 10 bases from J, with 6 bases between. Germline V gene data show CDR1 as SGHRS and CDR2 as YFSETQ. The CDR3 is 10 residues long. The data were produced by immunoSEQ multiplex PCR, yet TCRdb's version contains in-frame clones alone and is incomplete. The sample comprises approximately 34,000 clones, roughly 90% of which are singletons, and 58% rests with the top ten. The chain uses TRBV5-1 and TRBJ2-3; D ambiguous. Source: CD4+ or CD8+ T cells sorted from blood, taken in a trial of the OX40 agonist ivuxolimab. This TCR was sampled from an adult with an advanced solid tumor such as melanoma, head and neck, liver or kidney cancer. Here the CDR3 reads CASSSRAQYF. CDR3 bases: TGCGCCAGCAGCTCTAGGGCGCAGTATTTT.